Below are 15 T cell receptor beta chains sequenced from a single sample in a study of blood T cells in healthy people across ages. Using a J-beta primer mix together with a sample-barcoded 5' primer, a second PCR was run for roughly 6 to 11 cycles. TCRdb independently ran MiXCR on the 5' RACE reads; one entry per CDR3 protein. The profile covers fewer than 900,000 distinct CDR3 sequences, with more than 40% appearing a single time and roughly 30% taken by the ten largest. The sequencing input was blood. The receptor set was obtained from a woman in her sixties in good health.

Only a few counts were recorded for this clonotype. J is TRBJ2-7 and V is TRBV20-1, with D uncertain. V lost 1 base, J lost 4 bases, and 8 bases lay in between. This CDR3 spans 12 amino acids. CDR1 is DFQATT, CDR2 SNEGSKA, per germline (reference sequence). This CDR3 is CSARVISYEQYF. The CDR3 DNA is TGCAGTGCTAGAGTTATAAGTTACGAGCAGTACTTC.

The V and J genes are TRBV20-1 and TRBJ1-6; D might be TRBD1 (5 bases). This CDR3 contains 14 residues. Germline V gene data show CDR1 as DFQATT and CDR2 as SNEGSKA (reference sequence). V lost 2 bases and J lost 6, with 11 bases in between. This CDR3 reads CSARQGTSNSPLHF. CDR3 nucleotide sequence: TGCAGTGCTAGACAGGGAACGAGTAATTCACCCCTCCACTTT.

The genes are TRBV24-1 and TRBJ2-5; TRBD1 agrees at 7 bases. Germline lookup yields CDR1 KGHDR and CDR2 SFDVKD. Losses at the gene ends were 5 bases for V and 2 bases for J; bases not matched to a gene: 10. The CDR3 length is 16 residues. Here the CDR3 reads CATSAGYGTEQETQYF. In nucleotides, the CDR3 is TGTGCCACCAGTGCGGGTTACGGGACAGAACAAGAGACCCAGTACTTC.

The CDR3: CASSPPSGSWELFF. CDR3 in DNA: TGTGCCAGCTCACCACCGAGCGGGAGCTGGGAGCTGTTTTTT. The chain couples TRBV18 to TRBJ2-2; TRBD2 matches at 8 bases. Germline V CDR1 and CDR2: KGHSH, LQKENI. The junction had 3 bases not matched to a gene; V was cut back by 0 bases and J by 9 bases. This CDR3 has 14 residues.

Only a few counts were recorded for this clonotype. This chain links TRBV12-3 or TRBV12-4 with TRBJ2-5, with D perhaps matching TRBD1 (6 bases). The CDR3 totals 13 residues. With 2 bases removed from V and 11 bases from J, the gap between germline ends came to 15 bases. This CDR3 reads CASSLNQGREQYF. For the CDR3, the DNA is TGTGCCAGCAGTTTAAATCAGGGGCGAGAGCAGTACTTC.

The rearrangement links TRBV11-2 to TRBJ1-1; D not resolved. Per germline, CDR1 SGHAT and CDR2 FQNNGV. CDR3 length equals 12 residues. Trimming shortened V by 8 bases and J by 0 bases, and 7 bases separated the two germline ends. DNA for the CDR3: TGTGCCAGCGGACTGATGAACACTGAAGCTTTCTTT. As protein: CASGLMNTEAFF.

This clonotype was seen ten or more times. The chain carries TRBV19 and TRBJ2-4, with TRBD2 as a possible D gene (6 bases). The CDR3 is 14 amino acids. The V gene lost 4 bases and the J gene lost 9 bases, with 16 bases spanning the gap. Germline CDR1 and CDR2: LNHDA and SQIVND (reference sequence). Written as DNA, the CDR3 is TGTGCCAGTAGTAATGCGGAGGGAATGGGCATTCAGTACTTC. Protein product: CASSNAEGMGIQYF.

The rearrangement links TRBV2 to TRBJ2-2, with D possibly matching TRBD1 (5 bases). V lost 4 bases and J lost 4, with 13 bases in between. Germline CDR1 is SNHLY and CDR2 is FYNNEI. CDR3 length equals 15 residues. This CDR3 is CASSVSGSFTGELFF. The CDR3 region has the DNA TGTGCCAGCAGTGTGTCAGGGTCTTTCACCGGGGAGCTGTTTTTT.

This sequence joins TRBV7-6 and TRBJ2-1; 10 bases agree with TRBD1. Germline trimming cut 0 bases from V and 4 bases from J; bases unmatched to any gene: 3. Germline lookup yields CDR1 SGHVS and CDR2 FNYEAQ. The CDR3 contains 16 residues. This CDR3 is CASSLAWDRGYNEQFF. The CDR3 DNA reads TGTGCCAGCAGCTTAGCGTGGGACAGGGGATACAATGAGCAGTTCTTC. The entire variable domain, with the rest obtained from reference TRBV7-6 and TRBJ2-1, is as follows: GAGVSQSPRYKVTKRGQDVALRCDPISGHVSLYWYRQALGQGPEFLTYFNYEAQQDKSGLPNDRFSAERPEGSISTLTIQRTEQRDSAMYRCASSLAWDRGYNEQFFGPGTRLTVL.

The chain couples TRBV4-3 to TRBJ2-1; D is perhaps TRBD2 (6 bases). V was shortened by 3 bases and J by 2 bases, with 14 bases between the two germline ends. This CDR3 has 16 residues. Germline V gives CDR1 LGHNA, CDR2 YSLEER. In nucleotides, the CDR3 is TGCGCCAGCAGCCACAGCGGGCCGGGACCCTACAATGAGCAGTTCTTC. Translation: CASSHSGPGPYNEQFF.

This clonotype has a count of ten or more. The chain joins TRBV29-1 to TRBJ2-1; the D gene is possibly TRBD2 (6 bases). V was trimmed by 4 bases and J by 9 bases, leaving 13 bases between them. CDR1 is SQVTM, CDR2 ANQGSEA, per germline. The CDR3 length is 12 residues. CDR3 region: CSVVRGSAEQFF. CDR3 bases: TGCAGCGTTGTTCGGGGGAGTGCTGAGCAGTTCTTC.

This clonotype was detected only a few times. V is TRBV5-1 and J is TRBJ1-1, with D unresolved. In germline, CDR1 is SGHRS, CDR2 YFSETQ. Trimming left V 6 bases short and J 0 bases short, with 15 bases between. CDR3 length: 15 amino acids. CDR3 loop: CASTPDTRMNTEAFF. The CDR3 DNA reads TGCGCCAGCACCCCAGACACGAGAATGAACACTGAAGCTTTCTTT. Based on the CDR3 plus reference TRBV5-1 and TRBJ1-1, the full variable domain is KAGVTQTPRYLIKTRGQQVTLSCSPISGHRSVSWYQQTPGQGLQFLFEYFSETQRNKGNFPGRFSGRQFSNSRSEMNVSTLELGDSALYLCASTPDTRMNTEAFFGQGTRLTVV.

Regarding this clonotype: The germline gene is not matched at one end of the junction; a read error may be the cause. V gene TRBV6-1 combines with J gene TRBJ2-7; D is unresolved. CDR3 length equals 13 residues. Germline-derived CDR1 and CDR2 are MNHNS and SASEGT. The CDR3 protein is CAGSEAPVYEQYF. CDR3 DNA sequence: TGTGCCGGCAGTGAAGCCCCGGTCTACGAGCAGTACTTC.

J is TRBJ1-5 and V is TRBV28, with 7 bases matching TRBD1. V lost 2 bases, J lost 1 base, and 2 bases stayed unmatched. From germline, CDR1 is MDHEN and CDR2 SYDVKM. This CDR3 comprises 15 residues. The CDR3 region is CASSLVGQSNQPQHF. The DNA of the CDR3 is TGTGCCAGCAGTTTAGTGGGACAGAGCAATCAGCCCCAGCATTTT.

The CDR3 sequence: CASSVAPAASGEEAGDTQYF. The CDR3 DNA reads as TGTGCCAGCAGCGTAGCCCCAGCGGCTAGCGGGGAAGAGGCGGGGGATACGCAGTATTTT. J is TRBJ2-3 and V is TRBV9; 9 nucleotides line up with TRBD2. Germline CDR1 is SGDLS and CDR2 is YYNGEE. The junction had 20 bases not matched to a gene; V was cut back by 0 bases and J by 6 bases. The CDR3 extends over 20 amino acids.